The entry that follows covers one TCR beta chain sequence. Its antigen is not identified. The germline V gene encodes CDR1 LNHDA and CDR2 SQIVND (reference sequence). V was cut by 1 base and J by 0 bases, with 15 bases left in between. This CDR3 is built from 18 residues. Nominally healthy donors provided the samples, though records likely missed some immune exposures. Use of 60 Vbeta and 13 Jbeta primers characterized the PCR. The assay was immunoSEQ multiplex PCR, and TCRdb's table has in-frame clones only and misses some. This sample yields approximately 150,000 clones, of which approximately 71% are seen a single time; around 11% belongs to the top ten. These data come from a study of cytomegalovirus exposure and HLA in healthy donors. At the level of the study: As released early, the data held about 85 million unique TCRs from HLA-typed donors.

Overall study findings and caveats: Per a prior analysis, the majority of TCR beta V segments were productive roughly 87% or roughly 30% of the time. Usually a TCR sequence was rare, but some public TCRs were found in many donors.

This TCR was recovered from a man younger than 30 in good health and CMV-seropositive. This chain links TRBV19 with TRBJ1-4; D may be TRBD1 (5 bases). Sequences were obtained from PBMCs. The CDR3, as DNA: TGTGCCAGTAGTATAGTCCCCCGGGGACTTGCAACTAATGAAAAACTGTTTTTT. This gives the protein CASSIVPRGLATNEKLFF. The full variable domain, rest sourced from reference TRBV19 and TRBJ1-4, is DGGITQSPKYLFRKEGQNVTLSCEQNLNHDAMYWYRQDPGQGLRLIYYSQIVNDFQKGDIAEGYSVSREKKESFPLTVTSAQKNPTAFYLCASSIVPRGLATNEKLFFGSGTQLSVL.